This record covers a single T cell receptor (beta chain). No antigen is known for it. Time point defined: newly diagnosed, previously untreated cHL patient sample. Investigators isolated CD4+ T cells from thawed PBMCs through magnetic negative selection. Comparison samples consisted of PBMCs from newly diagnosed, untreated classical Hodgkin lymphoma. This table comes from immunoSEQ multiplex PCR, and its TCRdb copy is limited to in-frame clones, with some not included. The data show 20,000 to 30,000 clones, around 90% seen once. The source of the sample is a study of PD-1 blockade in classical Hodgkin lymphoma. Findings of the study overall: TCR diversity at baseline was reported to be reduced in newly diagnosed patients relative to healthy donors. The repertoire differences lack a defined cause, possibly disease activity or prior therapy.

This receptor was taken from a human donor with classical Hodgkin lymphoma. Sequences were obtained from CD4+ T cells from blood.

This chain's CDR3 is CASSLGGTYQETQYF. The CDR3 DNA reads TGTGCCAGCAGCTTAGGAGGAACTTACCAAGAGACCCAGTACTTC. The chain couples TRBV11-3 to TRBJ2-5; D gene ambiguous. CDR3 length equals 15 residues. Trimming took off 1 base at V and 0 bases at J, with 9 bases between the two ends. Germline V gene sequence: CDR1 SGHNT, CDR2 YENEEA.